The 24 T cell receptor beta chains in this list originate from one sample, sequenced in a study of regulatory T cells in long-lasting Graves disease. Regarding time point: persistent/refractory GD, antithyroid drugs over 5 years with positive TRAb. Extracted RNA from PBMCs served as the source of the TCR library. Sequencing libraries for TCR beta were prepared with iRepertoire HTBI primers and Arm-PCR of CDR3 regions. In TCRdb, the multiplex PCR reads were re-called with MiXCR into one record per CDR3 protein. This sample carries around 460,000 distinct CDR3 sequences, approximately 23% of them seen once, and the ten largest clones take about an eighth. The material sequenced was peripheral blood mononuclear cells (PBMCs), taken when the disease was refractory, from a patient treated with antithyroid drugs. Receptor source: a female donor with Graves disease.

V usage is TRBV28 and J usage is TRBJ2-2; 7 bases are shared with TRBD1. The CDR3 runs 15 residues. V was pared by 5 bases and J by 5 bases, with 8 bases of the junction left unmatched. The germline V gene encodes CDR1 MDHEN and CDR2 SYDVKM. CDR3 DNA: TGTGCCAGCAGTGTTGACAGGGCGCGAACCGGGGAGCTGTTTTTT. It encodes CASSVDRARTGELFF.

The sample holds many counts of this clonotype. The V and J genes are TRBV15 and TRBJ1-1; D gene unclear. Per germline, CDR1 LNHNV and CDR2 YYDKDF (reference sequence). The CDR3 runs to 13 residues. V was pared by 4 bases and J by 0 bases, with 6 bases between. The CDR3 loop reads CATSISVNTEAFF. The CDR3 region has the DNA TGTGCCACCAGCATTTCAGTGAACACTGAAGCTTTCTTT.

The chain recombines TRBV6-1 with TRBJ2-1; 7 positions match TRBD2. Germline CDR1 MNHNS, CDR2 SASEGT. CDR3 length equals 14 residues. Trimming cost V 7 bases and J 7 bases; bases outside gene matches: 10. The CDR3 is CASKCGLAENEQFF. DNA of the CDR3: TGTGCCAGCAAATGCGGGCTAGCGGAAAATGAGCAGTTCTTC.

The CDR3 region has the DNA TGCAGTGCTAGAGCCACGGGGCAAGAGAACACTGAAGCTTTCTTT. Protein sequence: CSARATGQENTEAFF. The V call is TRBV20-1, the J call TRBJ1-1, with D tentatively TRBD1 (5 bases). Germline V gene lookup returns CDR1 DFQATT and CDR2 SNEGSKA (reference sequence). The CDR3 has 15 amino acids. Trimming cost V 1 base and J 1 base, with 13 bases left between them.

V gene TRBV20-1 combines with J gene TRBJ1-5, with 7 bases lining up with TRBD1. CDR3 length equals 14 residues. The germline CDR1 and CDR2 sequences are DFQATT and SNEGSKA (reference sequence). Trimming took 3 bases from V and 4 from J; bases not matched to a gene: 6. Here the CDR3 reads CSASQGGANQPQHF. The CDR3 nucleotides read TGCAGTGCTAGCCAGGGGGGGGCGAATCAGCCCCAGCATTTT.

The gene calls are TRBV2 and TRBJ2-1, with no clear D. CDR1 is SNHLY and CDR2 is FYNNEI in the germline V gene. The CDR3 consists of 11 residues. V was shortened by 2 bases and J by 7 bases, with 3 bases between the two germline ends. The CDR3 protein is CASSEQNEQFF. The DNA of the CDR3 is TGTGCCAGCAGTGAACAGAATGAGCAGTTCTTC. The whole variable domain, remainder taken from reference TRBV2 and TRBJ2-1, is EPEVTQTPSHQVTQMGQEVILRCVPISNHLYFYWYRQILGQKVEFLVSFYNNEISEKSEIFDDQFSVERPDGSNFTLKIRSTKLEDSAMYFCASSEQNEQFFGPGTRLTVL.

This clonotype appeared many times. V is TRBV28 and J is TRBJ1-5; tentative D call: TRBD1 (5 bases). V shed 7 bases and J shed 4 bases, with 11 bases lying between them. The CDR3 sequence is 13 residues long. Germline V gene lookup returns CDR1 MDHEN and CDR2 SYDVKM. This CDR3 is CASTRTSNQPQHF. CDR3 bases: TGTGCCAGCACAAGGACATCTAATCAGCCCCAGCATTTT.

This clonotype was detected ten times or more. CDR3 residues: CASSLGRGTRPRETQYF. The CDR3 bases are TGTGCCAGCAGCTTAGGTCGTGGGACACGCCCCCGAGAGACCCAGTACTTC. The rearrangement uses TRBV11-2 and TRBJ2-5; tentative D call: TRBD1 (6 bases). The germline gives CDR1 SGHAT, CDR2 FQNNGV. The CDR3 runs to 17 residues. Between the trimmed V and J ends, which lost 1 base and 4 bases, there was a span of 19 bases. Complete variable domain (other parts from reference TRBV11-2 and TRBJ2-5): EAGVAQSPRYKIIEKRQSVAFWCNPISGHATLYWYQQILGQGPKLLIQFQNNGVVDDSQLPKDRFSAERLKGVDSTLKIQPAKLEDSAVYLCASSLGRGTRPRETQYFGPGTRLLVL.

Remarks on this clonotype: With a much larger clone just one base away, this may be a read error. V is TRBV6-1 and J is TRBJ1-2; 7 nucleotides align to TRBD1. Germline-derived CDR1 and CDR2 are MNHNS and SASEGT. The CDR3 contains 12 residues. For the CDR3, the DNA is TGTGCCATTAAAGACAGGGCGTATGGCTACGCCTTC. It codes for CAIKDRAYGYAF.

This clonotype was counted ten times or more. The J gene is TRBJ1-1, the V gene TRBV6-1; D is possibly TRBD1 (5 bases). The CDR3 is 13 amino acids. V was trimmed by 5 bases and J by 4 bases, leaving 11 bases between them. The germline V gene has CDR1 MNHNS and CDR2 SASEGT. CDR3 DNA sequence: TGTGCCAGCAGTACTAGACAGATCACTGAAGCTTTCTTT. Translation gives CASSTRQITEAFF.

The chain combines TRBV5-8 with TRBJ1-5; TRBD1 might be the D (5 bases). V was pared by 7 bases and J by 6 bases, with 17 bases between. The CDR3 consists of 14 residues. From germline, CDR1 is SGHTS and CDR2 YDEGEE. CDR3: CASLSQPTGQPQHF. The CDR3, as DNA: TGTGCCAGCTTAAGTCAGCCCACAGGTCAGCCCCAGCATTTT. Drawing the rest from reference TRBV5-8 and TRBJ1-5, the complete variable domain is EAGVTQSPTHLIKTRGQQATLRCSPISGHTSVYWYQQALGLGLQFLLWYDEGEERNRGNFPPRFSGRQFPNYSSELNVNALELEDSALYLCASLSQPTGQPQHFGDGTRLSIL.

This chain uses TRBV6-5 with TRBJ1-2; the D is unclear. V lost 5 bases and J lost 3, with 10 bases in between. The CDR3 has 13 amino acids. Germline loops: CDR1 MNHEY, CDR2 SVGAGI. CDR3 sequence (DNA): TGTGCCAGCAGTGAAGATGGACACTATGGCTACACCTTC. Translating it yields CASSEDGHYGYTF.

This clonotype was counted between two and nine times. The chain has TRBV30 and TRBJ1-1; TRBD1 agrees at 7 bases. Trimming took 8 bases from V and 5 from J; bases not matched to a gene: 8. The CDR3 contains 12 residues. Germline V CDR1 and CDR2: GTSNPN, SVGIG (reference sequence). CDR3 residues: CALGRGNTEAFF. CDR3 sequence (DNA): TGTGCCCTTGGCAGGGGGAATACTGAAGCTTTCTTT. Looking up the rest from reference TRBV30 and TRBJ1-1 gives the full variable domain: SQTIHQWPATLVQPVGSPLSLECTVEGTSNPNLYWYRQAAGRGLQLLFYSVGIGQISSEVPQNLSASRPQDRQFILSSKKLLLSDSGFYLCALGRGNTEAFFGQGTRLTVV.

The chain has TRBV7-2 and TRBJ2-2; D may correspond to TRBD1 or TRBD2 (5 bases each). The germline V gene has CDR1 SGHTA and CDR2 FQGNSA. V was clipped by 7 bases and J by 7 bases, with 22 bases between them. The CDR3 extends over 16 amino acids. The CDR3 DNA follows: TGTGCCAGCACCCAGGGCGGGCCGGCAGCGGACGGGGAGCTGTTTTTT. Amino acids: CASTQGGPAADGELFF.

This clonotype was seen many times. CDR3 nucleotides: TGTGCCAGCAGCCTAAACAGGCTATCCCACTACGAGCAGTACTTC. Encoded protein: CASSLNRLSHYEQYF. This chain uses TRBV2 with TRBJ2-7; TRBD1 might be the D (5 bases). The germline V gene has CDR1 SNHLY and CDR2 FYNNEI. The CDR3 is 15 residues long. V lost 6 bases to trimming and J lost 3 bases, with 18 bases between them.

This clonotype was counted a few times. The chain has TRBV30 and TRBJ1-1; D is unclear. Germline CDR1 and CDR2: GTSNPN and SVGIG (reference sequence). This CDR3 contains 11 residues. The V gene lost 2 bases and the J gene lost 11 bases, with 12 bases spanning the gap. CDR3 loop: CAWSITARAFF. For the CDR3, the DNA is TGTGCCTGGAGTATTACAGCCAGGGCTTTCTTT. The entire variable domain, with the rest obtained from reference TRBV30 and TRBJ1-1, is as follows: SQTIHQWPATLVQPVGSPLSLECTVEGTSNPNLYWYRQAAGRGLQLLFYSVGIGQISSEVPQNLSASRPQDRQFILSSKKLLLSDSGFYLCAWSITARAFFGQGTRLTVV.

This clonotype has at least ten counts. This CDR3 is CASSDDGATNEKLFF. As DNA, the CDR3 is TGTGCCAGCAGTGACGACGGTGCAACTAATGAAAAACTGTTTTTT. This chain uses TRBV3-1 with TRBJ1-4; D remains ambiguous. Germline values: CDR1 LGHDT, CDR2 YNNKEL (reference sequence). The CDR3 sequence is 15 residues long. Trimming cost V 6 bases and J 0 bases, with 11 bases left between them.

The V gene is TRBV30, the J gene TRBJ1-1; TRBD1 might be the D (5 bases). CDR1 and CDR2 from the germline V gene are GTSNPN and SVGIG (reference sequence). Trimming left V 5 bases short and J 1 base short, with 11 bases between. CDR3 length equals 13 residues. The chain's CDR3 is CAWRRGRNTEAFF. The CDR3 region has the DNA TGTGCCTGGCGTCGGGGGAGGAACACTGAAGCTTTCTTT.

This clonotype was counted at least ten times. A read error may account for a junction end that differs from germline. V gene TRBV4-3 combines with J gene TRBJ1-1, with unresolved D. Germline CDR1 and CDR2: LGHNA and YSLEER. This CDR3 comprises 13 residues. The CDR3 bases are TGTGCCAGCAGCCAAGATCCGGGCACTGAAGCTTTCTTT. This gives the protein CASSQDPGTEAFF.

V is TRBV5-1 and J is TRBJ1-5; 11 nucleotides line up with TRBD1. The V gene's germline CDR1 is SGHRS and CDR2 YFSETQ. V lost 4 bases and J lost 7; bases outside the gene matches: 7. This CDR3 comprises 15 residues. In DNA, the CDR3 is TGCGCCAGCAGCGCTGACGGGACAGGGGGGCAGCCCCAGCATTTT. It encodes CASSADGTGGQPQHF.

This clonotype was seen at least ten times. The CDR3 bases are TGTGCCACCAGTCCCGGACAGGACTTCCTCTATGGCTACACCTTC. Translation: CATSPGQDFLYGYTF. V usage is TRBV15 and J usage is TRBJ1-2, with 7 bases aligning to TRBD1. The germline V gene encodes CDR1 LNHNV and CDR2 YYDKDF (reference sequence). The CDR3 consists of 15 residues. J gave up 4 bases and V 6 bases, and 11 bases lay outside the gene matches.

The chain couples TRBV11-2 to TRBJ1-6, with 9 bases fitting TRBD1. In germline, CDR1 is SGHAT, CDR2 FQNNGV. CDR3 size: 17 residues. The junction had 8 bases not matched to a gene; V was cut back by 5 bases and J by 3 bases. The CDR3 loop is CASSIVGTGIYNSPLHF. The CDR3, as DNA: TGTGCCAGCAGCATCGTGGGGACAGGGATCTATAATTCACCCCTCCACTTT.

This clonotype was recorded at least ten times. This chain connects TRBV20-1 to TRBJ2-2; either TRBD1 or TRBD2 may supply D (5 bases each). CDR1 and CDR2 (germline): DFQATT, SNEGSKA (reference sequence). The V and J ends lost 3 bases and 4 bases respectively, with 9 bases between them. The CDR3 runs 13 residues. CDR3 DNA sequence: TGCAGTGCTAGTCCTGGGGGCACCGGGGAGCTGTTTTTT. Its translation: CSASPGGTGELFF.

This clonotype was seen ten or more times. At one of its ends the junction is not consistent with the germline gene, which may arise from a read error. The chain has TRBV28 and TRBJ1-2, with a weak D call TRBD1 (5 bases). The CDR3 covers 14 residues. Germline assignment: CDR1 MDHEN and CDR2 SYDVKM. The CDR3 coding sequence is TGTGCCAGCAGTCCCATGACAGCACCCTATAGCTACACCTTC. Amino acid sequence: CASSPMTAPYSYTF.